This T cell receptor (beta chain) was sequenced for a study of chemoradiotherapy in HPV16-positive cancers. This CDR3 has 15 amino acids. The V gene's germline CDR1 is MGHRA and CDR2 YSYEKL. With V trimmed by 4 bases and J by 1 base, 6 bases remained unmatched. Study-level results: During treatment, candidate HPV-specific clones and E7-related motifs expanded in tumor. HPV-specific T cells were functionally defined from only a couple of HPV16-positive patients. Better recurrence-free survival went with HPV-responsive T-cell expansion in HPV16-positive patients.

Repertoires were sampled repeatedly during chemoradiotherapy. With regard to this clone: Antigen specificity is unknown.

Measured with immunoSEQ multiplex PCR; TCRdb has only the in-frame clones, and not every one. The sample lists around 5,000 clones, under 90% seen once, with roughly 2.7% in the top ten. This clonotype was obtained from a human donor with HPV-associated anogenital cancer. The sample here was tumor tissue, taken from a patient who underwent chemoradiotherapy. This chain connects TRBV4-1 to TRBJ1-1; the match to TRBD1 covers 7 bases. CDR3 region: CASSRTGEENTEAFF. The CDR3 nucleotides read TGCGCCAGCAGCCGGACAGGAGAAGAGAACACTGAAGCTTTCTTT.